This T cell receptor beta chain was identified during a study of CD8 T cells in ankylosing spondylitis. Findings and caveats of the study: As for the disease-linked clones, they showed a CD8+ phenotype and occurred at relatively low frequencies in peripheral blood. Significant enrichment of disease-linked clones was reportedly seen in matched ankylosing spondylitis synovial fluid.

J gave up 7 bases and V 3 bases, and 8 bases lay outside the gene matches. Per germline, CDR1 SGHDT and CDR2 YYEEEE. The CDR3 contains 15 residues. TCRdb passed the 5' RACE reads through MiXCR, listing each CDR3 protein once. The data hold under 200,000 distinct CDR3 sequences, with around 9.6% observed a single time. Concerning this clonotype: Its antigen is as yet unknown.

J is TRBJ2-1 and V is TRBV5-6, with 9 bases aligning to TRBD2. The clonotype comes from a female donor with ankylosing spondylitis or in good health (not recorded which). The source material was blood, either unsorted or a sorted T cell fraction (not recorded which). The DNA for the CDR3 is TGTGCCAGCAGCTCCGGGGCTAGCGGGGTGAATGAGCAGTTCTTC. Protein: CASSSGASGVNEQFF.